This TCR beta chain was obtained from a study of CD4 T cell repertoires in COVID-19. The method was immunoSEQ multiplex PCR; TCRdb's version includes in-frame clones alone and lacks a portion of them. In the table there are 60,000 to 90,000 clones, 83% of which are singletons. Germline CDR1 reads LGHDT; CDR2 reads YNNKEL (reference sequence). The length of the CDR3 is 16 residues. The V and J ends lost 2 bases and 4 bases respectively, with 14 bases between them. Study-wide findings and caveats: Two or all three memory subsets shared several highly expanded SARS-CoV-2-reactive clonotypes. SARS-CoV and/or HKU1 spike cultures shared between about 6.5 and 25% of SARS-CoV-2 clonotypes.

Sequencing was done directly on freshly isolated, uncultured memory T cells. On this clone: As yet, its antigen is unknown.

The clonotype comes from a human donor who had COVID-19. V is TRBV3-1 (or the pseudogene TRBV3-2) and J is TRBJ2-2, with a weak D call TRBD2 (6 bases). The source was CD4+ T cells from peripheral blood, collected after recovery from COVID-19. CDR3 sequence: CASSQRVGAGTGELFF. In DNA, the CDR3 is TGTGCCAGCAGCCAAAGGGTGGGAGCGGGCACCGGGGAGCTGTTTTTT.